The source of this TCR beta chain is a study of beta chain features in type 1 diabetes. Overall study findings and caveats: In every one of the four CD4+ subsets, TCRB CDR3s were moderately but significantly shorter in Type 1 diabetes patients.

The sequenced template was cDNA made from the entire isolated RNA. Repertoires were generated with immunoSEQ multiplex PCR, while TCRdb's copy carries only in-frame clones and drops some. Of 60,000 or so clones listed, approximately 52% are singletons. Germline V gene lookup returns CDR1 MGHDK and CDR2 SYGVNS. V was pared by 3 bases and J by 6 bases, with 11 bases between. The CDR3 extends over 14 amino acids. This clone was picked up a small number of times. The antigen is undetermined. The source material was Tregs from blood. The J gene is TRBJ2-2, the V gene TRBV25-1; perhaps TRBD2 as D (6 bases). This TCR derives from a woman in her thirties or forties with type 1 diabetes. For the CDR3, the DNA is TGTGCCAGCAGTGAGGCGGGAAGGGCCGGGGAGCTGTTTTTT. As protein: CASSEAGRAGELFF.